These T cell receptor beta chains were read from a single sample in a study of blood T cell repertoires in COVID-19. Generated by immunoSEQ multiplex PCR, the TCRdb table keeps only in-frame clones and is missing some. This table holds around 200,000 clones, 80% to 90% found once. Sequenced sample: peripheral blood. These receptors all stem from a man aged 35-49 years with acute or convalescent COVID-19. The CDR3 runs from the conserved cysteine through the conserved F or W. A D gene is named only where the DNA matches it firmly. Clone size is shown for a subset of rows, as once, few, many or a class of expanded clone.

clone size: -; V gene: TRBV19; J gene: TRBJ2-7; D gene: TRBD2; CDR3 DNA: TGTGCCAGTAGTATAGCTTTCGGGGGGTATTACGAGCAGTACTTC; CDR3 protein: CASSIAFGGYYEQYF
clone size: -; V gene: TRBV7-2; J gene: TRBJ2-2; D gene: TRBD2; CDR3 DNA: TGTGCCAGCAGGTCTAGCGGGGGCACCGGGGAGCTGTTTTTT; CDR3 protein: CASRSSGGTGELFF
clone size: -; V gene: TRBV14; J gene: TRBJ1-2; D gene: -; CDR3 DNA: TGTGCCAGCAGCCAAGCCGGGTCGATATCGGACTATGGCTACACCTTC; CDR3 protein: CASSQAGSISDYGYTF
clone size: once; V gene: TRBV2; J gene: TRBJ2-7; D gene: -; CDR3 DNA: TGTGCCAGCAATCAGGGGTTCCTCTACGAGCAGTACTTC; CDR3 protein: CASNQGFLYEQYF
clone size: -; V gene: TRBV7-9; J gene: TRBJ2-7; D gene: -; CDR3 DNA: TGTGCCAGCAGCCGCCGGGGGGCTGGGTACGAGCAGTACTTC; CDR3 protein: CASSRRGAGYEQYF
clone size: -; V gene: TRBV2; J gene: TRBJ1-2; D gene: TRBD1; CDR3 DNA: TGTGCCAGCATTCCGGGACAGTCCTATGGCTACACCTTC; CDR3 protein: CASIPGQSYGYTF
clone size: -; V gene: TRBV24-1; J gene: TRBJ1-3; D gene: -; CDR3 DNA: TGTGCCACCAGTCCCCTAAAGGGGGGGGCGCTAGGAAACACCATATATTTT; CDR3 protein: CATSPLKGGALGNTIYF
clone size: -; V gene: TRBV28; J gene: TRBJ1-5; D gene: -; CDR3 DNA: TGTGCCAGCAGTTTTATGCGGCAGTTGTTATTTTTGGGCAATCAGCCCCAGCATTTT; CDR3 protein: CASSFMRQLLFLGNQPQHF
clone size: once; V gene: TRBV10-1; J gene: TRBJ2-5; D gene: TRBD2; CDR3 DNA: TGCGCCAGCAGGGCTAGCGGGGTGGAGACCCAGTACTTC; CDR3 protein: CASRASGVETQYF
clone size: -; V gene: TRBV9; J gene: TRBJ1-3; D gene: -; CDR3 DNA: TGTGCCAGCAGCGTTCAGGGTGGGAACACCATATATTTT; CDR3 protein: CASSVQGGNTIYF
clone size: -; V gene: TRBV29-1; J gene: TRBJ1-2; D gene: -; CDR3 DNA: TGCAGCGTTGTGACGCTGTCGGGGGGCTACACCTTC; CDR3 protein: CSVVTLSGGYTF
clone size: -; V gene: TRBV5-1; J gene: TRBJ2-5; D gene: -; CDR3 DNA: TGCGCCAGCAGCCCAGGACACGTCCAAGAGACCCAGTACTTC; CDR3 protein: CASSPGHVQETQYF
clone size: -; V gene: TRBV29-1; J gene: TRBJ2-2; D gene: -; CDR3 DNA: TGCAGCGTTGATGAGACAGCAGCTAACACCGGGGAGCTGTTTTTT; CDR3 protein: CSVDETAANTGELFF
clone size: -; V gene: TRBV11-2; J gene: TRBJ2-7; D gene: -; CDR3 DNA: TGTGCCAGCAGCTCAGGGGCGACCTACGAGCAGTACTTC; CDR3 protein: CASSSGATYEQYF
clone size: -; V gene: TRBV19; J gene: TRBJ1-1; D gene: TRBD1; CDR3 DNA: TGTGCCAGTACCCGGGGACAGGGGCATACTGAAGCTTTCTTT; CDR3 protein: CASTRGQGHTEAFF